This T cell receptor (beta chain) was sequenced for a study of blood T cell repertoires in COVID-19. In the study overall: T cells, B-cell-depleted T cells, or PBMCs supplied cDNA or gDNA.

Original data processing: For nucleated cells, counts were estimated from reference gene primer amplification. Method: immunoSEQ multiplex PCR; TCRdb's copy keeps in-frame clones and lacks some. For V, J and clone size, that table is used; D and trimming come from the DNA. The sample has 59,000 or so clones; about 70% are singletons. This clone is a singleton in its sample. This CDR3 comprises 15 residues. CDR1 and CDR2 from the germline V gene are KGHDR and SFDVKD. With V trimmed by 5 bases and J by 10 bases, 11 bases remained unmatched. The chain recombines TRBV24-1 with TRBJ2-1, with TRBD2 matching 9 bases. The TCR originated in a woman aged 50 to 65 with active or convalescent COVID-19. Source material: peripheral blood. In DNA form, the CDR3 reads TGTGCCACCAGTGCCCCGAGGCTAGCGGGATACGAGCAGTTCTTC. Its translation is CATSAPRLAGYEQFF.